This passage covers 11 T cell receptor beta chains from one sample sequenced in a study of cytomegalovirus exposure and HLA in healthy donors. This table comes from immunoSEQ multiplex PCR, and its TCRdb copy is limited to in-frame clones, with some not included. The table shows about 360,000 clones, with roughly 85% occurring only once. The sequencing sample was made of PBMCs. The source of these receptors is a woman aged 18 to 35 in good health and CMV-seronegative.

The rearrangement links TRBV29-1 to TRBJ2-1, with D possibly matching TRBD2 (5 bases). Germline values: CDR1 SQVTM, CDR2 ANQGSEA. Trimming stripped 2 bases from V and 0 bases from J, with 11 bases between. CDR3 length: 15 residues. In DNA form, the CDR3 reads TGCAGCGTTGAAAAGCGGCGAAGCTCCTACAATGAGCAGTTCTTC. Protein sequence: CSVEKRRSSYNEQFF.

This sequence joins TRBV15 and TRBJ1-4, with 7 bases lining up with TRBD1. This CDR3 comprises 18 residues. Trimming took 1 base from V and 0 from J; bases not matched to a gene: 8. Germline V lookup: CDR1 LNHNV, CDR2 YYDKDF (reference sequence). CDR3 bases: TGTGCCACCAGCAGAGTTGAGGGGGCGACGACAACTAATGAAAAACTGTTTTTT. Protein: CATSRVEGATTTNEKLFF.

This chain connects TRBV29-1 to TRBJ2-3; 9 bases line up with TRBD2. Germline V CDR1 and CDR2: SQVTM, ANQGSEA. Germline trimming cut 6 bases from V and 2 bases from J; bases unmatched to any gene: 12. The CDR3 has 16 amino acids. The CDR3 is CSVNGIAGVFTDTQYF. The CDR3 DNA reads as TGCAGCGTCAACGGGATAGCGGGAGTCTTCACAGATACGCAGTATTTT.

The V call is TRBV5-4, the J call TRBJ1-1; tentative D call: TRBD1 (5 bases). The CDR3 runs 14 residues. CDR1 is SGHNT and CDR2 is YYREEE in the germline V gene (reference sequence). V was pared by 3 bases and J by 1 base, with 10 bases between. The CDR3 DNA is TGTGCCAGCAGCTGGCTGGGGGGGAACACTGAAGCTTTCTTT. Protein product: CASSWLGGNTEAFF.

The chain joins TRBV6-1 to TRBJ1-1, with TRBD1 as a possible D gene (6 bases). Trimming removed 3 bases at V and 6 bases at J, with 11 bases between. The germline V gene encodes CDR1 MNHNS and CDR2 SASEGT. This CDR3 comprises 13 residues. CDR3: CASSERGLAEAFF. The DNA for the CDR3 is TGTGCCAGCAGTGAGCGGGGGCTTGCTGAAGCTTTCTTT.

The chain carries TRBV7-2 and TRBJ1-2, with D possibly being TRBD1 (6 bases). The germline V and J ends were trimmed by 0 bases and 8 bases, with 10 bases remaining between them. The CDR3 consists of 13 residues. In germline, CDR1 is SGHTA, CDR2 FQGNSA. This CDR3 reads CASSLARGHGYTF. The CDR3 nucleotides are TGTGCCAGCAGCTTAGCTCGGGGACACGGCTACACCTTC.

On this clone itself: With a much larger clone just one base away, this may be a read error. V and J are TRBV11-2 and TRBJ1-1, with D unresolved. CDR1 is SGHAT, CDR2 FQNNGV, per germline. V lost 1 base to trimming and J lost 1 base, with 4 bases between them. This CDR3 contains 13 residues. CDR3 coding DNA: TGTGCCAGCAGCTTAGCCGGGAACACTGAAGCTTTCTTT. Its protein product is CASSLAGNTEAFF.

The chain couples TRBV5-1 to TRBJ2-5, with D possibly matching TRBD2 (6 bases). This CDR3 has 15 amino acids. Trimming cost V 6 bases and J 2 bases, with 17 bases left between them. CDR1 SGHRS and CDR2 YFSETQ come from the germline V gene. The CDR3 sequence: CASTRGTGTQETQYF. The CDR3 nucleotides are TGCGCCAGCACCCGGGGTACGGGGACTCAAGAGACCCAGTACTTC.

J is TRBJ2-1 and V is TRBV7-3; 11 positions agree with TRBD2. V dropped 3 bases and J dropped 5; count of bases not matched to a gene: 9. The CDR3 loop spans 17 amino acids. Germline CDR1 and CDR2: SGHTA and FQGTGA. CDR3 in DNA: TGTGCCAGCAGCTTCGGTCAAGGGACTAGCGGTGACAATGAGCAGTTCTTC. Protein: CASSFGQGTSGDNEQFF.

The J gene is TRBJ1-2, the V gene TRBV4-1; D may be TRBD1 (5 bases). Deletions cut 3 bases from V and 2 bases from J, with 13 bases between. Germline V lookup: CDR1 MGHRA, CDR2 YSYEKL. The CDR3 length is 15 residues. CDR3 protein: CASSHPPKGNYGYTF. CDR3 in DNA: TGCGCCAGCAGCCACCCCCCGAAGGGGAACTATGGCTACACCTTC.

The chain carries TRBV7-9 and TRBJ1-1, with D unresolved. Germline V CDR1 and CDR2: SEHNR, FQNEAQ (reference sequence). The CDR3 extends over 12 amino acids. V gave up 2 bases and J gave up 6 bases, with 7 bases separating them. The CDR3 region has the DNA TGTGCCAGCAGCTTACGCAGCGCTGAAGCTTTCTTT. It codes for CASSLRSAEAFF. The full variable domain, its missing parts supplied by reference TRBV7-9 and TRBJ1-1, is DTGVSQNPRHKITKRGQNVTFRCDPISEHNRLYWYRQTLGQGPEFLTYFQNEAQLEKSRLLSDRFSAERPKGSFSTLEIQRTEQGDSAMYLCASSLRSAEAFFGQGTRLTVV.